This paragraph covers one T cell receptor (beta chain) sequence. The antigen this receptor binds is unknown. No much larger clone is present one base from it, and per-base qualities are unavailable. This entry comes from a study of cytomegalovirus exposure and HLA in healthy donors (TCRdb year 2017). Describing the broader study: An earlier analysis of approximately 590 of the donors reported approximately 290 Gb of sequence data and 117 million unique TCR beta sequences from around 200 million T cells. An early release that covered approximately 600 HLA-typed donors contained about 300 gigabases of sequencing data and 85 million to 100 million unique TCR sequences. The genetic ancestry cluster associated with self-reported Caucasian donors included roughly 84% of the 300 to 400 genotyped donors. The aim of the study was to test whether cataloging public T cell receptors could identify signatures of past pathogen exposure. Using immunosequencing, the study profiled T cell repertoires from fewer than 700 subjects and related those repertoires to cytomegalovirus serostatus. In addition to the first cohort of 666 subjects, a separate validation cohort of 100 to 150 different subjects was used. To predict cytomegalovirus infection status, the study combined high-throughput TCR immunosequencing, statistical association of individual TCRs with disease status, and machine learning. In a later analysis, previously published TCR beta repertoires from roughly 710 donors were re-analyzed and high-resolution HLA genotyping was added so that TCR occurrence patterns could be studied. The later analysis used no new phenotypic data to find candidate immune exposures, relying instead on TCR beta sequences and their occurrence across donors. To decide whether each TCR beta V gene segment behaved as functional or pseudogenic, an earlier analysis of fewer than 750 of the donors relied on high-throughput TCR beta sequencing. Donor age, sex, ethnicity and CMV serostatus were collected together with the repertoire data. A later genetic analysis took genome-wide SNP genotypes for 398 of the 666 donors and used that subset as a discovery cohort. Every repertoire in the discovery cohort had been generated on one and the same sequencing platform. HLA typing included class I and class II loci at four-digit resolution. Typing coverage varied by locus: about 629-640 donors for A, B, C, DRB1 and DQB1; approximately 560 for DQA1; approximately 570 for DPA1; some 470 for DPB1. Four or five DR-DQ haplotypes were treated as single units for association and clustering because of strong linkage in the cohort. Among some 410 genotyped donors of the cohort, an average of approximately 250,000 unique TCR beta nucleotide sequences were sequenced per donor, roughly a sixth of them non-productive.

The protocol used for the library was the immunoSEQ multiplex PCR assay. For the multiplex PCR, a mixture combining 60 forward primers for TCR Vbeta segments and 13 reverse primers for TCR Jbeta segments was used. A multiplex PCR assay on genomic DNA amplified the CDR3 region of rearranged TCR beta genes. The amplified TCR beta libraries were sequenced on the Illumina HiSeq System as 87-base-pair reads. Per the original workflow: A later analysis tallied some 79 million unique TCR beta chains across the 666 repertoires, and approximately 12 million of those chains were shared by two or more donors. To remove PCR and sequencing errors, raw reads were error-corrected and collapsed into unique sequences using a nearest-neighbor algorithm that merged closely related sequences. Alignment of CDR3 sequences to IMGT reference sequences was used to assign V, D and J gene segments. For a sequence to be retained, at least a six-nucleotide match to both a V gene segment and a J gene segment was required. A rearrangement counted as productive if the CDR3 had no stop codons and remained in frame with V and J, and every other rearrangement counted as non-productive. CDR3 was defined by IMGT convention, running from the second conserved V-encoded cysteine to the conserved J-encoded phenylalanine. The earlier analysis of about 640 of the donors excluded any sequence lacking an unambiguous match to a single V gene segment. In an earlier analysis of 587 of the donors, V segments were called functional above 56.7% productive rearrangements and were called segregating when the between-donor standard deviation exceeded 5%. A statistical classification framework was developed to diagnose cytomegalovirus status using the catalog of TCR beta chain sequences. In a later analysis, TCR nucleotide sequences were compared against IMGT/GENE-DB human TR gene sequences so that V and J genes could be assigned. In a later analysis, CDR3 sequences and most-parsimonious VDJ recombination scenarios were assigned using the TCRdist pipeline. In a later analysis, every TCR beta chain was defined by the combination of its CDR3 amino acid sequence and its V-gene family, and reads without a unique V-gene family were dropped. In a later analysis, nearly 600 highly shared, low-generation-probability nucleotide sequences were removed to address suspected cross-contamination and a sequencing artifact. For each public chain, a later analysis derived a clonal expansion index from normalized ranks of inferred template counts within each repertoire. Generation probabilities in a later analysis came from a VDJ recombination model fitted to out-of-frame rearrangements, and those results were checked against IGoR. Hypergeometric tests were used in a later analysis to score TCR-TCR, TCR-HLA and TCR-CMV co-occurrence, with a repertoire-size bias correction applied to the TCR pairs. False discovery rates were estimated in a later analysis by permuting HLA or CMV assignments 20 times. In a later analysis, co-occurring TCRs were grouped using DBSCAN, with TCRdist sequence similarity added in when clustering inside HLA-allele-positive subsets. For co-occurrence clustering, repertoires with fewer than 30,000 or more than 120,000 public chains were excluded, along with five repertoires with anomalous nucleotide sharing. As stored in TCRdb, this immuneACCESS dataset retains in-frame rearrangements with V and J assigned. A fraction of the clones does not appear; measured against another copy, unresolved V genes explain less than half of the discrepancy, and the remainder lacks a known reason. The V and J calls and clone size were taken over from that table, and D and trimming were inferred from the DNA. The sample contains fewer than 250,000 clones, around 85% of them found a single time. The ten largest make up less than 2% of the sample.

Findings and caveats that apply to the study as a whole: Assigning TCR associations to individual alleles was difficult when HLA alleles, especially DR and DQ, strongly co-occurred. The authors suggested that the approach could potentially be generalized to other disease states and immunological phenotypes. In a later analysis, HLA-associated TCR beta chains showed more clonal expansion and lower generation probabilities than non-associated chains that were equally common. Most CMV-associated TCR beta chains appeared to be HLA-restricted in a later analysis, and the HLA associations seemed to be driven largely by CMV exposure. The earlier analysis of almost 600 of the donors excluded 15 to 20 rarely observed V segments, including chromosome 9 orphons, because counts were too low. In a later genetic analysis, fewer N-insertions in productive TCRs were reported among donors in an Asian-associated ancestry cluster than the approximately 670-donor mean. The study listed approximately 150 TCR beta chains as associated with cytomegalovirus. Correlated functional status among segregating V segments might be attributable to linkage disequilibrium, but an unknown experimental factor could not be ruled out. In a later analysis, TCR association rates were found to vary across HLA loci, with the most associated TCRs seen for DRB1 alleles and the fewest for HLA-C alleles. In this cohort, only TCR beta chains were sequenced, and detectable features were limited by the absence of alpha or paired-chain data. A further reported finding was that TCR beta sequences accurately predicted the HLA-A and HLA-B alleles for most subjects in the first cohort. For the cohort, immune exposure information was limited to CMV serostatus. A cluster of highly shared sequence variants was judged likely to be a technical artifact of the sequencing pipeline. At a false discovery rate of 0.05, a later analysis linked about 17,000 TCR beta sequences to specific HLA alleles. Some IMGT-functional V segments, including TRBV6-2 and TRBV6-3, could not be told apart with the 87-base-pair reads, so those segments were excluded. An association between a missense DCLRE1C variant and V-gene and J-gene trimming of TCR beta chains was found in a later genetic analysis and replicated in an independent cohort. Three of the identified cytomegalovirus-associated TCR beta chains were confirmed in vitro to be specific for cytomegalovirus antigens. Most TCR sequences were observed very rarely across donors, whereas some public TCRs were present in many individuals. Broadly in line with IMGT annotations, most TCR beta V segments showed up in productive rearrangements about 87% or about 30% of the time in an earlier analysis of around 550 of the donors. Because HLA typing was unavailable for some donors at each locus, only the typed subset was used in association tests. Sequencing depth was assumed to be roughly uniform across donors in the presence/absence analyses, though that assumption may not hold. In a later analysis, several top co-occurrence clusters were reported to appear linked to parvovirus B19, influenza, CMV and Epstein-Barr virus. The classifier was reported to diagnose cytomegalovirus status with high specificity and sensitivity in both the original cohort and the validation cohort.

V is reduced by 4 bases and J by 2 bases, leaving a spacing of 8 bases between them. The CDR3 runs 13 residues from the cysteine to the phenylalanine. Only the CDR3 DNA is retained, 39 bases long and in frame from the first base. The germline V gene provides CDR1 SNHLY and CDR2 FYNNEI. The cohort comprised 666 healthy bone marrow donors. Cohort members were all nominally healthy when sampled, although unrecorded immune exposures were likely present. The donor tested CMV seronegative and was one of the 352 seronegative cohort members. A peripheral blood sample was collected from each donor, and TCR beta sequencing was performed on peripheral blood mononuclear cells. The Qiagen DNeasy Blood Extraction Kit was used to extract genomic DNA from the blood cell samples.

The rearrangement joined TRBV2 to TRBJ1-2; the D gene identity is not certain. This TCR was sampled from a man aged 18 to 29 in good health and CMV-seronegative. Sample: PBMCs. The DNA is TGTGCCAGCAGTGTAAGAGAAAACTATGGCTACACCTTC. It translates as CASSVRENYGYTF.